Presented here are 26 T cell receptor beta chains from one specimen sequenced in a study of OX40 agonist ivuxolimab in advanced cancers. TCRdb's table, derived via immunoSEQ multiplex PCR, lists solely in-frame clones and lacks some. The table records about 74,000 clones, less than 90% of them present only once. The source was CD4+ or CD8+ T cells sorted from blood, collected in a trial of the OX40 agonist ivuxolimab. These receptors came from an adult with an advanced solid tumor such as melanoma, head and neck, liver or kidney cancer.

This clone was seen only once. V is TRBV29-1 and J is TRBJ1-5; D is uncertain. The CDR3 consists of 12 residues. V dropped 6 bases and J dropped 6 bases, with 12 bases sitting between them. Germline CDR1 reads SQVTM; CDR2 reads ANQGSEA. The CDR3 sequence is CSVLLIGQPQHF. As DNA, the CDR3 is TGCAGCGTCCTATTAATCGGTCAGCCCCAGCATTTT. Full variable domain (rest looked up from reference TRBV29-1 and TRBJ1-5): SAVISQKPSRDICQRGTSLTIQCQVDSQVTMMFWYRQQPGQSLTLIATANQGSEATYESGFVIDKFPISRPNLTFSTLTVSNMSPEDSSIYLCSVLLIGQPQHFGDGTRLSIL.

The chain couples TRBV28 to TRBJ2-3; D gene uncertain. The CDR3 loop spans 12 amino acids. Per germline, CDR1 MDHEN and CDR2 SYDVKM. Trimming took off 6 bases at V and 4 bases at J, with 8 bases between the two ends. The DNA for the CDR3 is TGTGCCAGCAGCCTTCTCGCAGATACGCAGTATTTT. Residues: CASSLLADTQYF.

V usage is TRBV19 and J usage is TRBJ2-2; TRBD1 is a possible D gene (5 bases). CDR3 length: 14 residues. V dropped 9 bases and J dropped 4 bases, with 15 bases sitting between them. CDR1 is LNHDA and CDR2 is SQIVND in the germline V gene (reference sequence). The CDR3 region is CASRSWTITGELFF. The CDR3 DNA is TGTGCCAGCCGTTCATGGACAATCACCGGGGAGCTGTTTTTT.

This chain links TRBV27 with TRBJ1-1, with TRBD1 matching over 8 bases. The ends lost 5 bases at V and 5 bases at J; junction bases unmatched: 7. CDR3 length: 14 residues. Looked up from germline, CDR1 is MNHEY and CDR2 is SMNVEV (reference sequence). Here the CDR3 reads CASSTGTGETEAFF. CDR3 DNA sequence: TGTGCCAGCAGTACCGGGACAGGCGAGACTGAAGCTTTCTTT.

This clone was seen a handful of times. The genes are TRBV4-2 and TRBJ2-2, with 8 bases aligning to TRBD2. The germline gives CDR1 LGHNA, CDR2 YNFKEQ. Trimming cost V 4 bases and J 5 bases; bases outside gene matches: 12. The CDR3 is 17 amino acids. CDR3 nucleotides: TGTGCCAGCAGCCTTATGCGGGGGGCTGCGGGGACCGGGGAGCTGTTTTTT. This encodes CASSLMRGAAGTGELFF.

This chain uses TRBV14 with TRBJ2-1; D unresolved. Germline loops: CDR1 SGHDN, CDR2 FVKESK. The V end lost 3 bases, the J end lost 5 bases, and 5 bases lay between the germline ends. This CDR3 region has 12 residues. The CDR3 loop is CASSHYNNEQFF. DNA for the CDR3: TGTGCCAGCAGCCACTATAACAATGAGCAGTTCTTC.

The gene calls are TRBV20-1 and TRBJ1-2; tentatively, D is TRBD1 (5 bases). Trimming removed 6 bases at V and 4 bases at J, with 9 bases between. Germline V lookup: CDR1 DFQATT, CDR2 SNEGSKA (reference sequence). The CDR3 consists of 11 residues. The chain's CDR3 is CSAGHTYGYTF. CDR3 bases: TGCAGTGCCGGACATACCTATGGCTACACCTTC.

The CDR3 nucleotides read TGTGCCAGCAGTTCCGTGGGAGGGCGGTACGAGCAGTACTTC. Protein sequence: CASSSVGGRYEQYF. V usage is TRBV28 and J usage is TRBJ2-7, with 7 bases aligning to TRBD2. The trim removed 4 bases at V and 4 bases at J, leaving 7 bases unmatched. This CDR3 comprises 14 residues. The germline V gene has CDR1 MDHEN and CDR2 SYDVKM.

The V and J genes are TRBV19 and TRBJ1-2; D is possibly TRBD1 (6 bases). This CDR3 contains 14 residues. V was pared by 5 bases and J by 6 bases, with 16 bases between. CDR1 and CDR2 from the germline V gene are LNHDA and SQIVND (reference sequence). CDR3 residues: CASSVKGGTNGYTF. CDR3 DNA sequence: TGTGCCAGTAGTGTCAAGGGGGGGACCAATGGCTACACCTTC.

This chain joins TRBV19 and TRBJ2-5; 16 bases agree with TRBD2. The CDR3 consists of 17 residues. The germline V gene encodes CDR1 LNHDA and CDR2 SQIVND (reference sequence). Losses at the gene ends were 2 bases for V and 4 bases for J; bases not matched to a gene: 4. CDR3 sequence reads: CASSILGLAGGGETQYF. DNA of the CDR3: TGTGCCAGTAGTATATTGGGACTAGCGGGAGGGGGAGAGACCCAGTACTTC.

CDR3 in amino acids: CASSTLAGTYNEQFF. The DNA of the CDR3 is TGTGCCAGCAGCACTCTAGCGGGGACCTACAATGAGCAGTTCTTC. The chain is built from TRBV7-3 and TRBJ2-1; 9 positions match TRBD2. Looked up from germline, CDR1 is SGHTA and CDR2 is FQGTGA. Losses at the gene ends were 5 bases for V and 2 bases for J; bases not matched to a gene: 4. CDR3 length equals 15 residues.

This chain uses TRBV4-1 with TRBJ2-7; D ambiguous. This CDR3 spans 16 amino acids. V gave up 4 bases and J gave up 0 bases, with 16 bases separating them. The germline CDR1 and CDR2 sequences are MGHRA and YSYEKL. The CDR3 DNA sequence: TGCGCCAGCAGCCCGGTGGGCCGCGAACCCTCCTACGAGCAGTACTTC. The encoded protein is CASSPVGREPSYEQYF.

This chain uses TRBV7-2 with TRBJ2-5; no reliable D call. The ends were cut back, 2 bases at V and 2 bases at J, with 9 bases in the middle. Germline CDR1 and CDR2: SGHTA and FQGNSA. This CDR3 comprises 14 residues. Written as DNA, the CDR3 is TGTGCCAGCAGCTTAAATGATATGCAAGAGACCCAGTACTTC. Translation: CASSLNDMQETQYF.

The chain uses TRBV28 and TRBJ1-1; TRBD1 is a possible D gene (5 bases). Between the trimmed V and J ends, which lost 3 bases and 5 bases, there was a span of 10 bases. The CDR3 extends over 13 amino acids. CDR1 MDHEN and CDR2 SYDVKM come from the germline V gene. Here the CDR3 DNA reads TGTGCCAGCAGTTTTTCGGGGGTGACTGAAGCTTTCTTT. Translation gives CASSFSGVTEAFF.

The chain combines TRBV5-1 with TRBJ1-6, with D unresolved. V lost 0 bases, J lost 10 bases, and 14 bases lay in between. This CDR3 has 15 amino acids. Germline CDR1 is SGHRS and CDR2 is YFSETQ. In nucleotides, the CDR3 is TGCGCCAGCAGCTTGGCCCAAGGAGATTTATCACCCCTCCACTTT. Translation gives CASSLAQGDLSPLHF.

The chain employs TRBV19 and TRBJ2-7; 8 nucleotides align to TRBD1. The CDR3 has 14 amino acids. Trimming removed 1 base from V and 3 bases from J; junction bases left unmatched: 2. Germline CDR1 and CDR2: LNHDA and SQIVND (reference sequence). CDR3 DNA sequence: TGTGCCAGTAGTATAGGGACAGGGCTCTACGAGCAGTACTTC. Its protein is CASSIGTGLYEQYF.

CDR3 loop: CASSSLAGVLNEQFF. CDR3 nucleotide sequence: TGTGCCAGCAGCTCCTTAGCGGGGGTCCTTAATGAGCAGTTCTTC. The chain is built from TRBV5-6 and TRBJ2-1; 9 nucleotides agree with TRBD2. CDR1 SGHDT and CDR2 YYEEEE come from the germline V gene. The CDR3 length is 15 residues. Germline trimming cut 3 bases from V and 7 bases from J; bases unmatched to any gene: 8.

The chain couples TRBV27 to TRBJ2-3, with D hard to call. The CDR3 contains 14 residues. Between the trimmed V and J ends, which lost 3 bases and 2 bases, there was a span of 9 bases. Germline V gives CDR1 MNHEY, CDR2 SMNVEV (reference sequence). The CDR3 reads CASSFLGITDTQYF. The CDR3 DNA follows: TGTGCCAGCAGTTTCTTAGGGATCACAGATACGCAGTATTTT.

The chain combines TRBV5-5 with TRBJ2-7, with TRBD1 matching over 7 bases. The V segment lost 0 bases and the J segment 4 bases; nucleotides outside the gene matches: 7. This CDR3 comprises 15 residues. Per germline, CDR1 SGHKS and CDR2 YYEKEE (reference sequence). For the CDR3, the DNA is TGTGCCAGCAGCTTGGCCTTGGACAGGTCATACGAGCAGTACTTC. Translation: CASSLALDRSYEQYF.

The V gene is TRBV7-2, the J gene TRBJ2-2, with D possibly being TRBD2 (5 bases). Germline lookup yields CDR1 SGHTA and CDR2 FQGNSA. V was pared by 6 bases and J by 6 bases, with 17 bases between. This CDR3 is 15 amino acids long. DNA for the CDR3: TGTGCCAGCAGGATGACGGCCTCGGGGTCCGGGGAGCTGTTTTTT. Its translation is CASRMTASGSGELFF.

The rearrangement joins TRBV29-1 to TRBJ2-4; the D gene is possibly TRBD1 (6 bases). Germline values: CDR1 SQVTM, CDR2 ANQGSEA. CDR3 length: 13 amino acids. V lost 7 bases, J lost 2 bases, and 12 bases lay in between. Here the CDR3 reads CSAGQGSKNIQYF. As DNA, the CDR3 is TGCAGCGCGGGGCAGGGGTCCAAAAACATTCAGTACTTC.

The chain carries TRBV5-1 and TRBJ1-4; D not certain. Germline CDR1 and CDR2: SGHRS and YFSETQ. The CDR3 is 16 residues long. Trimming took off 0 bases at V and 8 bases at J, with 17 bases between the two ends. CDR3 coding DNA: TGCGCCAGCAGCTTGGGCCGGGAAGGTATCGGAGAAAAACTGTTTTTT. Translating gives CASSLGREGIGEKLFF.

DNA for the CDR3: TGTGCCAGCAGGGGGGGACGGATGAACACTGAAGCTTTCTTT. Translated: CASRGGRMNTEAFF. The chain links TRBV5-6 to TRBJ1-1; D possibly corresponds to TRBD1 (5 bases). Germline V gene lookup returns CDR1 SGHDT and CDR2 YYEEEE. This CDR3 has 14 residues. V lost 5 bases and J 0 bases, leaving 11 bases between the germline ends.

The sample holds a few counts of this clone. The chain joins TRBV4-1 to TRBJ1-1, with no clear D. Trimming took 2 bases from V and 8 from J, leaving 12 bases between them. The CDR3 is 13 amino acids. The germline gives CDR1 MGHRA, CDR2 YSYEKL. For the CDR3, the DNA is TGCGCCAGCAGCCAATGGAAGGAAGAAGAAGCTTTCTTT. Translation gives CASSQWKEEEAFF.

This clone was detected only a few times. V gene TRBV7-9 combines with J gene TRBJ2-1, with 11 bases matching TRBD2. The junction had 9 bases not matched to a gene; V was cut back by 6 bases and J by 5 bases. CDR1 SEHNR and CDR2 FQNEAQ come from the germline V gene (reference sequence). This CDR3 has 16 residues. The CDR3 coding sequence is TGTGCCAGCAGTCGTCCGGGACTAGCGGTGGACAATGAGCAGTTCTTC. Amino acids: CASSRPGLAVDNEQFF.

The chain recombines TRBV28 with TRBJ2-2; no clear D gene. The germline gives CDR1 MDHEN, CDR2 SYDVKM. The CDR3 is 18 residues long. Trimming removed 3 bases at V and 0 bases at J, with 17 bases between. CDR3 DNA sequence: TGTGCCAGCAGTTTGCTGGTCGTGGCACCTACGAACACCGGGGAGCTGTTTTTT. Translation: CASSLLVVAPTNTGELFF.